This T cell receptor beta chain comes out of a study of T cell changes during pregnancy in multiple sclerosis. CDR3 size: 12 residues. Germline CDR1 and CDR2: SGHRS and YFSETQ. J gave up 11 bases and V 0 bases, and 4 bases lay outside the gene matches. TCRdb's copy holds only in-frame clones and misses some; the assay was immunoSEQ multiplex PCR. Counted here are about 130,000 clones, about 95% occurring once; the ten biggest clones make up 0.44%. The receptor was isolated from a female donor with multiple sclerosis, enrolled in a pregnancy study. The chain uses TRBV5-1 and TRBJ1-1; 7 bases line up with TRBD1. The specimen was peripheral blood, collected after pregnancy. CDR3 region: CASSLDRGYAFF. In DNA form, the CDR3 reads TGCGCCAGCAGCTTGGACAGGGGATATGCTTTCTTT.